These 22 T cell receptor beta chains were all obtained from the same sample, sequenced in a study of T cell changes during pregnancy in multiple sclerosis. Sequencing used immunoSEQ multiplex PCR; TCRdb keeps in-frame clones, though not all of them. The sample records around 52,000 clones, under 95% being singletons. The sequencing used CD4+ T cells from peripheral blood mononuclear cells, collected in the second trimester of pregnancy. The receptors stem from a female donor with multiple sclerosis, enrolled in a pregnancy study.

The sample holds one count of this clone. The chain employs TRBV18 and TRBJ1-1; no reliable D call. Per the germline V gene, CDR1 is KGHSH and CDR2 is LQKENI. V lost 1 base and J lost 1, with 10 bases in between. The CDR3 has 15 amino acids. The CDR3 nucleotides are TGTGCCAGCTCACCACTGAATACAGAGAACACTGAAGCTTTCTTT. This translates into CASSPLNTENTEAFF.

The chain is built from TRBV6-1 and TRBJ2-3, with D possibly matching TRBD2 (5 bases). Germline values: CDR1 MNHNS, CDR2 SASEGT. CDR3 size: 13 residues. The V gene lost 7 bases and the J gene lost 1 base, with 9 bases spanning the gap. CDR3 sequence (DNA): TGTGCCAGCACCCGGGATCGCACAGATACGCAGTATTTT. Translation: CASTRDRTDTQYF.

This chain joins TRBV30 and TRBJ2-1; 8 positions agree with TRBD1. The germline gives CDR1 GTSNPN, CDR2 SVGIG (reference sequence). J lost 13 bases, V lost 4 bases, and 9 bases had no gene match. This CDR3 is built from 12 residues. CDR3 DNA: TGTGCCTGGACGGACAGGGATCGGAAACAGTTCTTC. Its translation: CAWTDRDRKQFF.

The J gene is TRBJ1-6, the V gene TRBV5-5, with 7 bases lining up with TRBD1. The CDR3 length is 16 residues. The germline CDR1 and CDR2 sequences are SGHKS and YYEKEE (reference sequence). With 3 bases clipped from V and 0 bases from J, the junction kept 3 bases outside the gene matches. CDR3 sequence (DNA): TGTGCCAGCAGCTCGACAGGGAGCTCCTATAATTCACCCCTCCACTTT. This codes for CASSSTGSSYNSPLHF.

The chain is built from TRBV5-1 and TRBJ2-3; TRBD2 is a possible D gene (6 bases). Germline V gene lookup returns CDR1 SGHRS and CDR2 YFSETQ. Trimming shortened V by 5 bases and J by 2 bases, and 12 bases separated the two germline ends. The CDR3 has 14 residues. CDR3 DNA: TGCGCCAGCAGACCCGGGACTGCCACAGATACGCAGTATTTT. Its translation: CASRPGTATDTQYF.

The chain couples TRBV6-1 to TRBJ1-5; D possibly corresponds to TRBD1 (5 bases). CDR1 MNHNS and CDR2 SASEGT come from the germline V gene. The length of the CDR3 is 14 residues. V was trimmed by 6 bases and J by 4 bases, leaving 13 bases between them. CDR3: CASSADGGNQPQHF. CDR3 nucleotide sequence: TGTGCCAGCAGCGCGGACGGGGGAAATCAGCCCCAGCATTTT.

The J gene is TRBJ1-1, the V gene TRBV5-4, with D possibly matching TRBD1 (6 bases). Deletions cut 5 bases from V and 4 bases from J, with 18 bases between. This CDR3 contains 15 residues. Germline V gene lookup returns CDR1 SGHNT and CDR2 YYREEE (reference sequence). This CDR3 is CASSSLDSKSTEAFF. CDR3 DNA: TGTGCCAGCAGTTCACTGGACAGTAAGAGCACTGAAGCTTTCTTT.

The rearrangement joins TRBV19 to TRBJ2-7, with a weak D call TRBD1 (7 bases). Germline CDR1 reads LNHDA; CDR2 reads SQIVND (reference sequence). Trimming removed 7 bases at V and 3 bases at J, with 28 bases between. The CDR3 length is 18 residues. CDR3 amino acids: CASTDRRDSRGPFYEQYF. The CDR3 nucleotides are TGTGCCAGTACCGATAGGCGGGACAGTCGGGGCCCCTTCTACGAGCAGTACTTC. The full variable domain, completed using reference TRBV19 and TRBJ2-7, is DGGITQSPKYLFRKEGQNVTLSCEQNLNHDAMYWYRQDPGQGLRLIYYSQIVNDFQKGDIAEGYSVSREKKESFPLTVTSAQKNPTAFYLCASTDRRDSRGPFYEQYFGPGTRLTVT.

The chain joins TRBV7-3 to TRBJ2-2; 10 bases line up with TRBD2. J was trimmed by 6 bases and V by 5 bases; bases with no gene match: 9. CDR1 SGHTA and CDR2 FQGTGA come from the germline V gene. The CDR3 is 16 residues long. CDR3 protein: CASSGSGGRGAGELFF. The CDR3 DNA reads as TGTGCCAGCAGCGGTAGCGGGGGGAGAGGTGCCGGGGAGCTGTTTTTT.

V usage is TRBV28 and J usage is TRBJ2-1; D uncertain. CDR3 length: 11 residues. V shed 5 bases and J shed 7 bases, with 6 bases lying between them. The germline CDR1 and CDR2 sequences are MDHEN and SYDVKM. In nucleotides, the CDR3 is TGTGCCAGCAGTCCCTTTAATGAGCAGTTCTTC. It is translated as CASSPFNEQFF.

V is TRBV7-8 and J is TRBJ2-7; 8 bases fit TRBD2. The CDR3 spans 16 residues. With V trimmed by 1 base and J by 12 bases, 17 bases remained unmatched. The germline gives CDR1 SGHVS, CDR2 FQNEAQ. CDR3 sequence (DNA): TGTGCCAGCAGCTTAGGGTCGGCGGGGGGTTCCCCTGTATGGTACTTC. Its protein is CASSLGSAGGSPVWYF.

The V and J genes are TRBV7-6 and TRBJ2-5; D is unresolved. The CDR3 extends over 12 amino acids. CDR1 and CDR2 (germline): SGHVS, FNYEAQ. Trimming took off 5 bases at V and 5 bases at J, with 9 bases between the two ends. CDR3 sequence (DNA): TGTGCCAGCAGCCCAAATTTGGAGACCCAGTACTTC. As protein: CASSPNLETQYF.

The chain combines TRBV5-1 with TRBJ2-3; 7 bases match TRBD1. The CDR3 spans 14 residues. CDR1 and CDR2 (germline): SGHRS, YFSETQ. V was clipped by 5 bases and J by 4 bases; unmatched bases: 7. The CDR3 nucleotides are TGCGCCAGCAGACTGACAGGGTCGGCAGATACGCAGTATTTT. It encodes CASRLTGSADTQYF.

The chain has TRBV19 and TRBJ1-4; no definite D call. Trimming pared 3 bases from V and 1 base from J, leaving 6 bases between. The CDR3 spans 14 residues. Per the germline V gene, CDR1 is LNHDA and CDR2 is SQIVND (reference sequence). The CDR3: CASSIRGTNEKLFF. CDR3 DNA: TGTGCCAGTAGTATCCGGGGAACTAATGAAAAACTGTTTTTT.

The chain combines TRBV7-6 with TRBJ2-1; the match to TRBD1 covers 12 bases. Germline CDR1 and CDR2: SGHVS and FNYEAQ. V was clipped by 5 bases and J by 9 bases; unmatched bases: 5. The CDR3 is 14 amino acids. The CDR3 DNA reads as TGTGCCAGCAGCCGGGACAGGGGGCAGGGTGAGCAGTTCTTC. Its protein product is CASSRDRGQGEQFF.

The chain recombines TRBV5-5 with TRBJ2-6, with 9 bases that match TRBD1. Germline V gene lookup returns CDR1 SGHKS and CDR2 YYEKEE (reference sequence). The CDR3 sequence is 18 residues long. After removal of 6 bases from V and 0 bases from J, the junction contained 10 bases not matched to a gene. CDR3 DNA sequence: TGTGCCAGCACCCCAACCGGGACAGGGTTCTCTGGGGCCAACGTCCTGACTTTC. Its translation is CASTPTGTGFSGANVLTF.

V usage is TRBV7-9 and J usage is TRBJ1-1, with 7 bases that match TRBD1. Germline-derived CDR1 and CDR2 are SEHNR and FQNEAQ (reference sequence). This CDR3 comprises 15 residues. J lost 1 base, V lost 4 bases, and 6 bases had no gene match. The CDR3 is CASSSRQGSNTEAFF. The DNA for the CDR3 is TGTGCCAGCAGCTCCCGACAGGGATCGAACACTGAAGCTTTCTTT.

V usage is TRBV28 and J usage is TRBJ1-2; TRBD1 agrees at 8 bases. With 5 bases clipped from V and 8 bases from J, the junction kept 13 bases outside the gene matches. The V gene's germline CDR1 is MDHEN and CDR2 SYDVKM. This CDR3 region has 15 residues. For the CDR3, the DNA is TGTGCCAGCAGTCCCCCCGGACAGGGAAGAGAAGGCTACACCTTC. Amino acids: CASSPPGQGREGYTF.

J is TRBJ1-4 and V is TRBV5-1; TRBD1 might be the D (5 bases). CDR1 is SGHRS and CDR2 is YFSETQ in the germline V gene. V lost 3 bases and J 5 bases, leaving 11 bases between the germline ends. This CDR3 is 14 amino acids long. CDR3 coding DNA: TGCGCCAGCAGCTCGGACACCCCCAATGAAAAACTGTTTTTT. Amino acids: CASSSDTPNEKLFF.

The chain uses TRBV11-2 and TRBJ2-7, with D maybe TRBD1 (7 bases). The CDR3 totals 19 residues. Between the trimmed V and J ends, which lost 5 bases and 0 bases, there was a span of 26 bases. CDR1 and CDR2 from the germline V gene are SGHAT and FQNNGV. The chain's CDR3 is CASSTLFTRGRDHSYEQYF. CDR3 coding DNA: TGTGCCAGCAGCACTTTATTCACGAGGGGGCGGGACCACTCCTACGAGCAGTACTTC.

The V call is TRBV5-1, the J call TRBJ2-2; maybe TRBD1 (5 bases). This CDR3 has 16 residues. Trimming took 0 bases from V and 1 from J, leaving 10 bases between them. The germline CDR1 and CDR2 sequences are SGHRS and YFSETQ. The CDR3 protein is CASSLEWGGNTGELFF. The CDR3 coding sequence is TGCGCCAGCAGCTTGGAGTGGGGCGGGAACACCGGGGAGCTGTTTTTT.

This rearrangement joins TRBV21-1 to TRBJ1-2. TRBV21-1 is a pseudogene segment. CDR3 length: 12 amino acids. CDR3 sequence (DNA): TGTGCCAGCAGCAAACGTGTTTCGGGCTACACCTTC. It codes for CASSKRVSGYTF.